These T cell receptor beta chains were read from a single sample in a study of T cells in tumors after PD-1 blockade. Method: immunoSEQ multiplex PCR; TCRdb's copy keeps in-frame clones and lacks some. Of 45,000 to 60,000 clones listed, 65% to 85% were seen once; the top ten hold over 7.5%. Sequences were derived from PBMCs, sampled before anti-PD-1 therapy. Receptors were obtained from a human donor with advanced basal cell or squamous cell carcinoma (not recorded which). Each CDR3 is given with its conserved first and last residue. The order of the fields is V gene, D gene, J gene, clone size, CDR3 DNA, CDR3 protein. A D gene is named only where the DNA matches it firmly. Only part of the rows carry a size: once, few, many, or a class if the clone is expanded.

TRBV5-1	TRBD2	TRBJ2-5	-	TGCGCCAGCTTACGACTAGCGGGGGGGCCGATAGAGACCCAGTACTTC	CASLRLAGGPIETQYF
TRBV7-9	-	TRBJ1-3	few	TGTGCCAGCAGCTTAATACCGTCCTCTGGAAACACCATATATTTT	CASSLIPSSGNTIYF
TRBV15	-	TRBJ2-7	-	TGTGCCACCAGCAGAGAAAAGGGTTTAACCTACGAGCAGTACTTC	CATSREKGLTYEQYF
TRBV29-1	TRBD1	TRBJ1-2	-	TGCAGCGAGAAGACAGGGGGCGGCTACACCTTC	CSEKTGGGYTF
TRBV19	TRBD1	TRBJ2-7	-	TGTGCCAGTAGTAGCCGGGACAGCCCCTACGAGCAGTACTTC	CASSSRDSPYEQYF
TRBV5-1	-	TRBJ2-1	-	TGCGCCAGCAGCTTGGACCTCAGGGCCCAGTACAATGAGCAGTTCTTC	CASSLDLRAQYNEQFF
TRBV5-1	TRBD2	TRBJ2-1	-	TGCGCCAGCAGCTTGAGCGGGAACGATGAGCAGTTCTTC	CASSLSGNDEQFF
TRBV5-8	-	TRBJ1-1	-	TGTGCCAGCAGCTTGTTCAGGGTCAACACTGAAGCTTTCTTT	CASSLFRVNTEAFF
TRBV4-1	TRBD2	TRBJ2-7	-	TGCGCCAGCAGCCTCGTAGCGGGAGGGGGCTACGAGCAGTACTTC	CASSLVAGGGYEQYF
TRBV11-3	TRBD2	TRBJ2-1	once	TGTGCCTGTTCACTAGCGGGAGTCACAAATGAGCAGTTCTTC	CACSLAGVTNEQFF
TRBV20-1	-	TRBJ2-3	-	TGCAGTGCTAGAGCGTTTGATACGCAGTATTTT	CSARAFDTQYF
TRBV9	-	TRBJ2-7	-	TGTGCCAGCAGCCGACGATTTGAGGACTCCTACTACGAGCAGTACTTC	CASSRRFEDSYYEQYF
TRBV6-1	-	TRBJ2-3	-	TGTGCCAGCAGTGAGGCCTACACAGATACGCAGTATTTT	CASSEAYTDTQYF
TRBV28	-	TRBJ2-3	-	TGTGCCAGCAGTTTACAGGGAGAAATCACAGATACGCAGTATTTT	CASSLQGEITDTQYF
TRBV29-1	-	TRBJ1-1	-	TGCAGCGTTGAAGATCCCGGGGAGGGAGCTTTCTTT	CSVEDPGEGAFF
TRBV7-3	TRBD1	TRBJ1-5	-	TGTGCCAGCAGCTTAGACGGGACAGGGCGACAGCCCCAGCATTTT	CASSLDGTGRQPQHF
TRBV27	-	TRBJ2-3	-	TGTGCCAGCAGCCTCGACAGGGATACGCAGTATTTT	CASSLDRDTQYF
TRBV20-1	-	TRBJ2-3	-	TGCAGTGTTAGCACAGATACGCAGTATTTT	CSVSTDTQYF
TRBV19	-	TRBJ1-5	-	TGTGCCAGTAGTATCGGGGGGATGAAGCCCCAGCATTTT	CASSIGGMKPQHF
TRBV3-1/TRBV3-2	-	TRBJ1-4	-	TGTGCCAGCAGCCAAATCTCGGTGGAAAAACTGTTTTTT	CASSQISVEKLFF
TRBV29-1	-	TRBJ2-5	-	TGCAGCGTTAGAACAGACCAAGAGACCCAGTACTTC	CSVRTDQETQYF
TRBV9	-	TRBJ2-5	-	TGTGCCAGCAGCGTTCGTACCTTAGAGACCCAGTACTTC	CASSVRTLETQYF
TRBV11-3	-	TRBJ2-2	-	TGTGCCAGCAGCTTAGAGGGCGTGTCCACCGGGGAGCTGTTTTTT	CASSLEGVSTGELFF
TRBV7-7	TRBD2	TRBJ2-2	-	TGTGCCAGCAGCTTAAGCGGGAGAGGGGAGCTGTTTTTT	CASSLSGRGELFF
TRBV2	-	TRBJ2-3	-	TGTGCCAGCAGCCCCTGGGGGCGGGGCACAGATACGCAGTATTTT	CASSPWGRGTDTQYF
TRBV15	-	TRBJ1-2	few	TGTGCCACCAGACATGACCGGGACTTAGTTCTGGGTGGCTACACCTTC	CATRHDRDLVLGGYTF
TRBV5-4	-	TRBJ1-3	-	TGTGCCAGCAGCTTAGGAACCACAGGTCCAATCTCTGGAAACACCATATATTTT	CASSLGTTGPISGNTIYF
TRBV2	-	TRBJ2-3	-	TGTGCCAGCAGTGAGGGCAACGAGAGCACAGATACGCAGTATTTT	CASSEGNESTDTQYF
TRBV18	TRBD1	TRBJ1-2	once	TGTGCCAGCTCCGTCGACAGGGGATACTATGGCTACACCTTC	CASSVDRGYYGYTF
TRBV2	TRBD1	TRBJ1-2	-	TGTGCCACATCAAAAGACAGGGGTCAGGGCTACACCTTC	CATSKDRGQGYTF
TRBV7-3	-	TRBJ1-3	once	TGTGCCAGCAGCTTTCTCGGGGAGGGTAGCTGGAAACACCATATATTT	CASSFLGEGSWKHHIF
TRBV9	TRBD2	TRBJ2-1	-	TGTGCCAGCAGCGGGACTAGCGCGAAAGGCGGTGAGCAGTTCTTC	CASSGTSAKGGEQFF
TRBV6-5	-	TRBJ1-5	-	TGTGCCAGCAGTTTTGATAGCAATCAGCCCCAGCATTTT	CASSFDSNQPQHF
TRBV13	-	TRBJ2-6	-	TGTGCCAGCACCCTCGGCCCAGGGGAGTCCGGGGCCAACGTCCTGACTTTC	CASTLGPGESGANVLTF
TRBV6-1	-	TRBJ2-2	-	TGTGCCAGCAGTGATCAGGGGAAGAGACTGGGGGAGCTGTTTTTT	CASSDQGKRLGELFF
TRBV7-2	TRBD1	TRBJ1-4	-	TGTGCCAGCAGCGCGGGACAGGGGGTCGGTGAAAAACTGTTTTTT	CASSAGQGVGEKLFF
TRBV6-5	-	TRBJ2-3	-	TGTGCCAGCAGTTATGGGTGGACTGTCACAGATACGCAGTATTTT	CASSYGWTVTDTQYF
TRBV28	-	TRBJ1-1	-	TGTGCCACCGAGACAGGAAACACTGAAGCTTTCTTT	CATETGNTEAFF
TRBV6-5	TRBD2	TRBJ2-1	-	TGTGCCAGCAGTCAGGCGGGAGAGGGCAATGAGCAGTTCTTC	CASSQAGEGNEQFF
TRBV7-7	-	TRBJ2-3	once	TGTGCCAGCAGCGCCAGCCGGGACACGTCCACAGATACGCAGTATTTT	CASSASRDTSTDTQYF
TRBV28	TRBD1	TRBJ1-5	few	TGTGCCAGCAACAGGGGGAACCAGCCCCAGCATTTT	CASNRGNQPQHF
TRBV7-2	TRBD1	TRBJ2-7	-	TGTGCCAGCAGCTTATCCCGGACAGGAAGCGAGCAGTACTTC	CASSLSRTGSEQYF
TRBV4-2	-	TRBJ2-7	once	TGTGCCAGCAGCCAAGATCACAGGGCTGAATACGAGCAGTACTTC	CASSQDHRAEYEQYF
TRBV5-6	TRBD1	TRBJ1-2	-	TGTGCCAGCAGCTCCGGGACAGCTGATACTAACTATGGCTACACCTTC	CASSSGTADTNYGYTF
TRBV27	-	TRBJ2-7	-	TGTGCCAGCAGCAAAGGTTCGGTCTACGAGCAGTACTTC	CASSKGSVYEQYF
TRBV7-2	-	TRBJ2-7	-	TGTGCCAGCAGCGCTGACATAAACCTTCAGTACGAGCAGTACTTC	CASSADINLQYEQYF